This T cell receptor beta chain was sequenced for a study of beta chain features in type 1 diabetes. This clone was seen a few times. Germline V CDR1 and CDR2: MNHNS, SASEGT. The CDR3 spans 15 residues. With 9 bases clipped from V and 4 bases from J, the junction kept 9 bases outside the gene matches. Expressed TCRB transcripts got sequenced, as all isolated RNA was reverse transcribed. Sequencing used immunoSEQ multiplex PCR; TCRdb keeps in-frame clones, though not all of them. The sample consists of about 140,000 clones, about 10% of them appearing once. The J gene is TRBJ2-6, the V gene TRBV6-1, with 7 bases aligning to TRBD1. The clonotype was recovered from a man aged 18 to 29 in good health. Sequencing used naive CD4+ T cells from blood. The CDR3 sequence is CASILQGVGANVLTF. CDR3 DNA: TGTGCCAGTATCCTGCAGGGGGTCGGGGCCAACGTCCTGACTTTC.